These T cell receptor beta chains were read from a single sample in a study of response to subunit inactivated influenza vaccine. TCRdb called the RT-PCR reads again in MiXCR, with one record for every CDR3 protein. The table shows more than 450,000 distinct CDR3 sequences, with 7.6% occurring only once. This material consisted of PBMCs from blood, taken approximately 25 months after vaccination. Receptors originate from a man between 50 and 75 years old who received an inactivated influenza vaccine. The CDR3 runs from the conserved cysteine through the conserved F or W. D genes are given only for firm matches. Clone size, where shown, is once, few, many, or a class for clones that have expanded.

j_call: TRBJ2-7; d_call: .; clone_size: many; v_call: TRBV6-6; cdr3_nt: TGTGCCAGCAGGGACAGCCCCTACGAGCAGTACTTC; cdr3_aa: CASRDSPYEQYF
j_call: TRBJ2-1; d_call: TRBD2; clone_size: many; v_call: TRBV27; cdr3_nt: TGTGCCAGCACCACCGGGACTAGCGACAATGAGCAGTTCTTC; cdr3_aa: CASTTGTSDNEQFF
j_call: TRBJ2-5; d_call: TRBD1; clone_size: few; v_call: TRBV20-1; cdr3_nt: TGCAGTGCCGGTCGGGCAGGGGGCCAAGAGACCCAGTACTTC; cdr3_aa: CSAGRAGGQETQYF
j_call: TRBJ1-1; d_call: .; clone_size: .; v_call: TRBV4-3; cdr3_nt: TGCGCCAGCAGCCAAGATCTTGTTATAAAAAAGAATTGGGGAGCTTTCTTT; cdr3_aa: CASSQDLVIKKNWGAFF
j_call: TRBJ2-2; d_call: .; clone_size: .; v_call: TRBV20-1; cdr3_nt: TGCAGTGCCAGAGACACGAACACCGGGGAGCTGTTTTTT; cdr3_aa: CSARDTNTGELFF
j_call: TRBJ2-1; d_call: TRBD2; clone_size: many; v_call: TRBV10-3; cdr3_nt: TGTGCCATCACTGGCGTGGGGGGGGCCTACAATGAGCAGTTCTTC; cdr3_aa: CAITGVGGAYNEQFF
j_call: TRBJ2-1; d_call: .; clone_size: .; v_call: TRBV9; cdr3_nt: TGTGCCAGCAGCGGGGGGCTTGGTGAGCAGTTCTTC; cdr3_aa: CASSGGLGEQFF
j_call: TRBJ2-7; d_call: .; clone_size: .; v_call: TRBV12-3/TRBV12-4; cdr3_nt: TGTGCCAGCAGTGTGGGACACCACTACGAGCAGTACTTC; cdr3_aa: CASSVGHHYEQYF
j_call: TRBJ2-7; d_call: TRBD1; clone_size: few; v_call: TRBV20-1; cdr3_nt: TGCAGTGCTTGGAGACAGGGGGCGGCCTACGAGCAGTACTTC; cdr3_aa: CSAWRQGAAYEQYF
j_call: TRBJ2-1; d_call: TRBD2; clone_size: many; v_call: TRBV7-6; cdr3_nt: TGTGCCAGCAGCTTAGTCTCTGGCCGCAGCGGGAGGCGCAATGAGCAGTTCTTC; cdr3_aa: CASSLVSGRSGRRNEQFF
j_call: TRBJ2-2; d_call: TRBD2; clone_size: few; v_call: TRBV27; cdr3_nt: TGTGCCAGCAGTTTTTGGGCTAGCGGGACCCGGGAGCTGTTTTTT; cdr3_aa: CASSFWASGTRELFF
j_call: TRBJ1-3; d_call: TRBD1; clone_size: few; v_call: TRBV7-2; cdr3_nt: TGTGCCAGCAGCTCCAGGACAGGGGCTGGAAACACCATATATTTT; cdr3_aa: CASSSRTGAGNTIYF
j_call: TRBJ1-6; d_call: .; clone_size: few; v_call: TRBV11-1; cdr3_nt: TGTGCCAGCAGCTTAGCGTCTAATTCACCCCTCCACTTT; cdr3_aa: CASSLASNSPLHF
j_call: TRBJ2-3; d_call: .; clone_size: .; v_call: TRBV7-8; cdr3_nt: TGTGCCAGCAGCTCTCCTTGGGGAGTCAGCACAGATACGCAGTATTTT; cdr3_aa: CASSSPWGVSTDTQYF
j_call: TRBJ1-1; d_call: TRBD1; clone_size: many; v_call: TRBV4-3; cdr3_nt: TGCGCCAGCAGCACCCGACAGGGGGCTCGGTCTGAAGCTTTCTTT; cdr3_aa: CASSTRQGARSEAFF
j_call: TRBJ1-2; d_call: .; clone_size: many; v_call: TRBV12-3/TRBV12-4; cdr3_nt: TGTGCCAGCAGCCCTGTTGACCTTAGCACCTTC; cdr3_aa: CASSPVDLSTF
j_call: TRBJ2-1; d_call: TRBD2; clone_size: few; v_call: TRBV19; cdr3_nt: TGTGCCAGTAGTATAGGGACTAGTTTGAATGAGCAGTTCTTC; cdr3_aa: CASSIGTSLNEQFF
j_call: TRBJ1-1; d_call: .; clone_size: .; v_call: TRBV30; cdr3_nt: TGTGCCTGGACACGGCAGGGGAGCACTGAAGCTTTCTTT; cdr3_aa: CAWTRQGSTEAFF
j_call: TRBJ2-4; d_call: .; clone_size: .; v_call: TRBV15; cdr3_nt: TGTGCCACCAGCAGAGCTCGACAGTGGAGCACGGATGTAACCAAAAACATTCAGTACTTC; cdr3_aa: CATSRARQWSTDVTKNIQYF
j_call: TRBJ2-7; d_call: TRBD1; clone_size: many; v_call: TRBV5-1; cdr3_nt: TGCGCCAGCAGCTGGGGACAGGGATCCAACGAGCAGTACTTC; cdr3_aa: CASSWGQGSNEQYF
j_call: TRBJ2-3; d_call: .; clone_size: many; v_call: TRBV29-1; cdr3_nt: TGCAGCGCCGGGACAAATAGATACACAGATACGCAGTATTTT; cdr3_aa: CSAGTNRYTDTQYF
j_call: TRBJ2-7; d_call: .; clone_size: few; v_call: TRBV5-1; cdr3_nt: TGCGCCAGCAGCTTGGTCGGGGGAAGCTCCTACGAGCAGTACTTC; cdr3_aa: CASSLVGGSSYEQYF